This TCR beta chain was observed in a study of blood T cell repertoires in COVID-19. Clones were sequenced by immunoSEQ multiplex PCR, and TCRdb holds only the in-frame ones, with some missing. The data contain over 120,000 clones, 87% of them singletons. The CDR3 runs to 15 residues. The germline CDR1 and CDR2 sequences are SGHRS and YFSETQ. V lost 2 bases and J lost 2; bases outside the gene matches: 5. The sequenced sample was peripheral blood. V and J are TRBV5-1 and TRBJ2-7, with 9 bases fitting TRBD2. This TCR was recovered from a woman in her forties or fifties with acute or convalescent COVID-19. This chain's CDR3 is CASSFMTSGPYEQYF. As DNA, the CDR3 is TGCGCCAGCAGCTTTATGACTAGCGGCCCCTACGAGCAGTACTTC.